These 20 T cell receptor beta chains were sequenced from one sample in a study of cytomegalovirus exposure and HLA in healthy donors. Amplification used 60 Vbeta primers and 13 Jbeta primers. The data were produced by immunoSEQ multiplex PCR, yet TCRdb's version contains in-frame clones alone and is incomplete. Here the sample spans over 100,000 clones, roughly 75% being singletons. Sequencing was performed on PBMCs. These receptors came from a man under 40 in good health and CMV-seronegative.

This chain connects TRBV29-1 to TRBJ1-4; D remains ambiguous. The CDR3 is made up of 14 amino acids. V gave up 5 bases and J gave up 0 bases, with 10 bases separating them. Germline V gene data show CDR1 as SQVTM and CDR2 as ANQGSEA. The CDR3 sequence: CSVLPGTTNEKLFF. CDR3 nucleotide sequence: TGCAGCGTTCTACCGGGAACAACTAATGAAAAACTGTTTTTT.

The chain links TRBV13 to TRBJ1-2; D is ambiguous. The germline V and J ends were trimmed by 4 bases and 3 bases, with 9 bases remaining between them. CDR3 length equals 13 residues. Germline-derived CDR1 and CDR2 are PRHDT and FYEKMQ (reference sequence). The CDR3: CASSSSQDYGYTF. The CDR3 region has the DNA TGTGCCAGCAGCTCGTCTCAGGACTATGGCTACACCTTC.

This clone was detected only a few times. This chain joins TRBV7-9 and TRBJ2-4; TRBD1 agrees at 7 bases. This CDR3 comprises 12 residues. The junction had 2 bases not matched to a gene; V was cut back by 2 bases and J by 10 bases. Germline V gene data show CDR1 as SEHNR and CDR2 as FQNEAQ (reference sequence). This CDR3 reads CASSLSRGIQYF. CDR3 coding DNA: TGTGCCAGCAGCTTATCCAGGGGGATTCAGTACTTC.

This clone was counted once. The rearrangement links TRBV20-1 to TRBJ1-2; D perhaps matches TRBD1 (5 bases). This CDR3 comprises 10 residues. Trimming took off 3 bases at V and 13 bases at J, with 12 bases between the two ends. Germline V CDR1 and CDR2: DFQATT, SNEGSKA (reference sequence). CDR3 DNA: TGCAGTGCTAGCAGGGTACTAATCACCTTC. Protein sequence: CSASRVLITF.

This chain connects TRBV15 to TRBJ1-1; D not certain. The germline V gene has CDR1 LNHNV and CDR2 YYDKDF (reference sequence). The CDR3 extends over 14 amino acids. V shed 3 bases and J shed 4 bases, with 12 bases lying between them. The CDR3, as DNA: TGTGCCACCAGCAGCCTAGGCCGGGGCACTGAAGCTTTCTTT. Protein: CATSSLGRGTEAFF.

V is TRBV6-5 and J is TRBJ2-1; 12 nucleotides line up with TRBD2. Germline V gene data show CDR1 as MNHEY and CDR2 as SVGAGI. The trim removed 2 bases at V and 10 bases at J, leaving 6 bases unmatched. This CDR3 has 15 residues. The CDR3 sequence: CASSYQKGLAGEQFF. DNA for the CDR3: TGTGCCAGCAGTTACCAAAAGGGACTAGCGGGCGAGCAGTTCTTC.

The chain uses TRBV27 and TRBJ2-7, with 13 bases identical to TRBD2. The CDR3 consists of 20 residues. V dropped 6 bases and J dropped 0; count of bases not matched to a gene: 17. Germline CDR1 reads MNHEY; CDR2 reads SMNVEV (reference sequence). DNA of the CDR3: TGTGCCAGCAGACGCGTAGGTGGAGGGACTAGCGGGAAAAGCTCCTACGAGCAGTACTTC. Protein sequence: CASRRVGGGTSGKSSYEQYF.

This clone was detected only a few times. The J gene is TRBJ1-2, the V gene TRBV5-1; D gene unclear. The germline V gene encodes CDR1 SGHRS and CDR2 YFSETQ. This CDR3 region has 16 residues. V lost 0 bases to trimming and J lost 4 bases, with 16 bases between them. The CDR3 here is CASSLVLQIKSYGYTF. The CDR3 DNA sequence: TGCGCCAGCAGCTTGGTTCTACAGATCAAATCCTATGGCTACACCTTC.

The chain carries TRBV6-5 and TRBJ2-1; TRBD1 matches at 8 bases. From germline, CDR1 is MNHEY and CDR2 SVGAGI. The CDR3 runs 14 residues. V shed 2 bases and J 4 bases; nucleotides not matched to a gene: 1. The CDR3, as DNA: TGTGCCAGCAGTTACCGACAGGGGTACAATGAGCAGTTCTTC. Translating gives CASSYRQGYNEQFF.

J is TRBJ1-3 and V is TRBV29-1; TRBD1 aligns across 7 bases. V lost 4 bases, J lost 0 bases, and 6 bases stayed unmatched. Germline V lookup: CDR1 SQVTM, CDR2 ANQGSEA. This CDR3 has 15 residues. CDR3: CSVAFGQDSGNTIYF. The CDR3 nucleotides read TGCAGCGTTGCCTTTGGACAGGACTCTGGAAACACCATATATTTT.

This CDR3 is CASSLGLAAYEQFF. As DNA, the CDR3 is TGTGCCAGCAGTTTAGGGCTAGCGGCCTATGAGCAGTTCTTC. This chain uses TRBV28 with TRBJ2-1, with TRBD2 matching over 7 bases. Germline CDR1 and CDR2: MDHEN and SYDVKM. V trimming: 2 bases; J trimming: 8 bases; junction bases outside the gene matches: 6. There are 14 residues in the CDR3.

V gene TRBV5-6 combines with J gene TRBJ2-1, with 12 bases identical to TRBD2. The germline gives CDR1 SGHDT, CDR2 YYEEEE. V gave up 0 bases and J gave up 9 bases; unmatched junction bases: 4. The CDR3 runs 15 residues. This CDR3 is CASSLGLAGVLEQFF. The CDR3 DNA reads TGTGCCAGCAGCTTGGGACTAGCGGGAGTCCTTGAGCAGTTCTTC.

The chain recombines TRBV2 with TRBJ2-5, with a weak D call TRBD1 (6 bases). The CDR3 runs 14 residues. Germline loops: CDR1 SNHLY, CDR2 FYNNEI. V lost 4 bases and J 2 bases, leaving 11 bases between the germline ends. The CDR3, as DNA: TGTGCCAGCAGTGGTGGGGGCTGGCAAGAGACCCAGTACTTC. Protein sequence: CASSGGGWQETQYF.

The chain is built from TRBV19 and TRBJ2-7, with D possibly TRBD1 on 5 matching bases. The germline CDR1 and CDR2 sequences are LNHDA and SQIVND (reference sequence). The CDR3 loop spans 13 amino acids. V was clipped by 2 bases and J by 6 bases, with 11 bases between them. CDR3 DNA: TGTGCCAGTAGTATAACAGGCATCTTCGAGCAGTACTTC. Translation gives CASSITGIFEQYF. Drawing the rest from reference TRBV19 and TRBJ2-7, the complete variable domain is DGGITQSPKYLFRKEGQNVTLSCEQNLNHDAMYWYRQDPGQGLRLIYYSQIVNDFQKGDIAEGYSVSREKKESFPLTVTSAQKNPTAFYLCASSITGIFEQYFGPGTRLTVT.

This clone was detected a few times. The chain carries TRBV2 and TRBJ1-5, with 7 bases identical to TRBD1. V lost 7 bases and J lost 7; bases outside the gene matches: 10. The CDR3 contains 14 residues. From germline, CDR1 is SNHLY and CDR2 FYNNEI. This CDR3 reads CASNLGGPLQPQHF. In DNA, the CDR3 is TGTGCCAGCAACCTAGGGGGCCCATTGCAGCCCCAGCATTTT.

As concerns this clone: The same CDR3 arises from other DNA sequences in this sample as well. The chain couples TRBV7-2 to TRBJ2-3; 7 bases are a match to TRBD1. CDR1 SGHTA and CDR2 FQGNSA come from the germline V gene. Losses at the gene ends were 4 bases for V and 1 base for J; bases not matched to a gene: 5. CDR3 length: 15 residues. The CDR3 nucleotides read TGTGCCAGCAGCTCTAGGGGACAGCGCACAGATACGCAGTATTTT. Amino acid sequence: CASSSRGQRTDTQYF.

This CDR3 reads CASSETNRADTQYF. The CDR3 nucleotides are TGTGCCAGTAGTGAAACAAACAGGGCAGATACGCAGTATTTT. The rearrangement links TRBV19 to TRBJ2-3, with a possible D match to TRBD1 (6 bases). CDR1 and CDR2 from the germline V gene are LNHDA and SQIVND (reference sequence). CDR3 size: 14 residues. Trimming shortened V by 5 bases and J by 4 bases, and 13 bases separated the two germline ends. Full variable domain (rest looked up from reference TRBV19 and TRBJ2-3): DGGITQSPKYLFRKEGQNVTLSCEQNLNHDAMYWYRQDPGQGLRLIYYSQIVNDFQKGDIAEGYSVSREKKESFPLTVTSAQKNPTAFYLCASSETNRADTQYFGPGTRLTVL.

The chain carries TRBV4-1 and TRBJ1-2, with TRBD1 as a possible D gene (5 bases). CDR1 and CDR2 (germline): MGHRA, YSYEKL. Trimming pared 0 bases from V and 2 bases from J, leaving 13 bases between. This CDR3 comprises 16 residues. CDR3 protein: CASSQEGGGKNYGYTF. The CDR3 bases are TGCGCCAGCAGCCAAGAAGGTGGGGGGAAGAACTATGGCTACACCTTC.

This clone was counted a single time. The J gene is TRBJ1-2, the V gene TRBV11-2; 9 bases map to TRBD1. Germline-derived CDR1 and CDR2 are SGHAT and FQNNGV. Germline trimming cut 5 bases from V and 3 bases from J; bases unmatched to any gene: 7. This CDR3 is built from 15 residues. The CDR3: CASSNTGGAYYGYTF. The CDR3 DNA reads as TGTGCCAGCAGCAACACAGGGGGCGCCTACTATGGCTACACCTTC.

The chain recombines TRBV18 with TRBJ1-4; TRBD1 is a possible D gene (5 bases). The V end was cut by 2 bases, the J end by 8 bases, with 9 bases between. CDR1 and CDR2 from the germline V gene are KGHSH and LQKENI. The CDR3 extends over 13 amino acids. The CDR3 region has the DNA TGTGCCAGCTCACCAGCCAGGGAAGAAAAACTGTTTTTT. This translates into CASSPAREEKLFF.